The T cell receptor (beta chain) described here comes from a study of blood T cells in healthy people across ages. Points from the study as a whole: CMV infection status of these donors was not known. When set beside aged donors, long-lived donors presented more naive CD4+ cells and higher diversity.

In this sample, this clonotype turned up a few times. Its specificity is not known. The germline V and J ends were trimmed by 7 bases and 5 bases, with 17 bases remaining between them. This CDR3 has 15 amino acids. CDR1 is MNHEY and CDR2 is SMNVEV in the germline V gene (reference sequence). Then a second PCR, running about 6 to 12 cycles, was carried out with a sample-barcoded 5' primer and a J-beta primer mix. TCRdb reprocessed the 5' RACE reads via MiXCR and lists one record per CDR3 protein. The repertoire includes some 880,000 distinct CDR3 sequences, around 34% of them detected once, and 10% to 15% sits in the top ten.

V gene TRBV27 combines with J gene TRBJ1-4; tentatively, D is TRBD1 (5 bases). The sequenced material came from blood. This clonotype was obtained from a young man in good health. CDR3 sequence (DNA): TGTGCCAGCAATTTTAGGGGCGCGGGAAATGAAAAACTGTTTTTT. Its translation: CASNFRGAGNEKLFF.